This passage covers 8 T cell receptor beta chains from one sample sequenced in a study of CD8 T cells in Susac syndrome (dated by TCRdb to about 2019). The library was prepared using the immunoSEQ multiplex PCR assay. RNA was extracted using the RNeasy kit, and roughly 0.5 to 1 microgram was reverse transcribed with random hexamers. The public reads were reanalyzed by TCRdb: fastp trimming at Q25, MiXCR alignment, in-frame beta chains only. Every CDR3 protein is listed once, alongside the most common genes and DNA of its rows. This sample comprises 150,000 to 200,000 distinct CDR3 sequences, approximately 92% of them detected only once. The top ten clones comprise 0.12% to 0.15% of the sample. Sequencing was performed on CD4+ T cells from PBMCs. All receptors derive from a human donor in good health.

The V gene is TRBV12-3 or TRBV12-4, the J gene TRBJ2-4, with a possible D match to TRBD1 (7 bases). V dropped 2 bases and J dropped 0 bases, with 11 bases sitting between them. This CDR3 has 16 residues. CDR3 region: CASSLQGGLAKNIQYF. The CDR3 nucleotides read TGTGCCAGCAGTTTACAGGGGGGTCTAGCCAAAAACATTCAGTACTTC.

The chain combines TRBV10-3 with TRBJ1-3; unclear D gene. The CDR3 loop spans 16 amino acids. Trimming stripped 0 bases from V and 0 bases from J, with 9 bases between. The germline V gene encodes CDR1 ENHRY and CDR2 SYGVKD. This CDR3 reads CAISESFQSSGNTIYF. The CDR3 DNA reads TGTGCCATCAGTGAGTCGTTTCAGAGCTCTGGAAACACCATATATTTT.

The genes are TRBV18 and TRBJ2-7; 8 bases line up with TRBD1. The CDR3 runs to 12 residues. Germline V gene lookup returns CDR1 KGHSH and CDR2 LQKENI. J lost 9 bases, V lost 2 bases, and 3 bases had no gene match. CDR3 nucleotides: TGTGCCAGCTCACCAGGGACAGGTGGGCAGTACTTC. Translated: CASSPGTGGQYF.

This sequence joins TRBV6-6 and TRBJ1-2, with TRBD1 identical over 7 bases. The V gene's germline CDR1 is MNHNY and CDR2 SVGAGI (reference sequence). V trimming: 3 bases; J trimming: 4 bases; junction bases outside the gene matches: 8. CDR3 length: 15 amino acids. This CDR3 reads CASSYEGTASYGYTF. The DNA of the CDR3 is TGTGCCAGCAGTTATGAGGGGACAGCCTCCTATGGCTACACCTTC.

The chain has TRBV29-1 and TRBJ1-2; D remains unclear. V was pared by 6 bases and J by 2 bases, with 7 bases between. This CDR3 contains 11 residues. Germline V gene sequence: CDR1 SQVTM, CDR2 ANQGSEA. The CDR3 loop is CSVDRNYGYTF. The CDR3 DNA follows: TGCAGCGTCGACCGGAACTATGGCTACACCTTC.

The CDR3 sequence: CASSLGAGIRTFF. Here the CDR3 DNA reads TGTGCCAGCAGCTTAGGGGCGGGCATCCGGACTTTCTTT. This chain joins TRBV7-2 and TRBJ1-1; D remains ambiguous. Trimming left V 1 base short and J 12 bases short, with 15 bases between. The germline gives CDR1 SGHTA, CDR2 FQGNSA. This CDR3 has 13 residues.

The chain uses TRBV3-1 and TRBJ2-5; the D call may be TRBD1 or TRBD2 (6 bases each). Trimming cost V 3 bases and J 3 bases, with 14 bases left between them. CDR3 size: 15 residues. Germline V lookup: CDR1 LGHDT, CDR2 YNNKEL (reference sequence). CDR3 nucleotides: TGTGCCAGCAGCCAGATTGGGGGGCCGAAAGAGACCCAGTACTTC. Translated: CASSQIGGPKETQYF.

This clonotype has a handful of counts. The rearrangement joins TRBV12-3 or TRBV12-4 to TRBJ1-1; D uncertain. The CDR3 consists of 13 residues. Trimming took 2 bases from V and 1 from J, leaving 5 bases between them. CDR3 bases: TGTGCCAGCAGTTTATGGGGGAACACTGAAGCTTTCTTT. Its protein product is CASSLWGNTEAFF.